This T cell receptor (beta chain) was captured by sequencing in a study of blood T cell repertoires in COVID-19. Study-level background: Donors in the United States, Italy and Spain gave samples during acute or convalescent COVID-19. PBMCs, B-cell-depleted T cells, or T cells provided the cDNA or gDNA that made up the material.

The CDR3 totals 13 residues. Deletions cut 2 bases from V and 3 bases from J, with 7 bases between. Germline V gene sequence: CDR1 SGHNT, CDR2 YENEEA. Per the original methods: Counts of nucleated cells, estimated from reference gene primer amplification, were obtained. Here immunoSEQ multiplex PCR was the method, and the copy in TCRdb shows in-frame clones only, minus some. That table gives V, J and clone size, and the DNA gave D and trimming. The table has 240,000 or so clones, about 80% seen once. The V call is TRBV11-3, the J call TRBJ2-5; D is possibly TRBD1 (6 bases). The receptor's source is a woman of 80 years or more with acute or convalescent COVID-19. Sequencing was performed on peripheral blood. The CDR3 DNA reads TGTGCCAGCAGCTTATACAGGGAAGAGACCCAGTACTTC. Encoded protein: CASSLYREETQYF.